Sequencing of this T cell receptor (beta chain) was carried out in a study of shared clonotypes between healthy human individuals (dated by TCRdb to between 2020 and 2021). Notes on the research overall: The cohort comprised two women and a few men aged 18 to 49 years. For each donor, CD4 naive and CD4 memory were each given three plates, CD8 naive was given two plates, and CD8 memory was given one plate. Blood TCR repertoires of roughly five healthy adults were deeply sequenced to estimate repertoire size and the extent of clonotype sharing between individuals. Leukapheresis yielded between about 0.94 and 8.9 billion PBMCs per donor. Libraries were prepared and TCR repertoires were sequenced by different laboratories using diverse techniques, in order to increase sequencing depth and limit assay-specific biases.

What the study reported, not specific to this receptor: Larger estimated clonotype richness was generally found for naive subsets than for memory subsets. Sampling was limited to blood, and TCR repertoires in tissue likely differ from TCR repertoires in blood. Because the study included only a small number of donors, the genetic and exposure-history diversity represented was limited. Sharing across a few donors was observed for about 5% of naive CD4, under 4% of naive CD8, around 2.5% of memory CD4, and roughly 0.4% of memory CD8 clonotypes. Higher generation probabilities were observed for clonotypes shared by all four sorted-subset donors than for non-shared clonotypes. Rarefaction of sorted-subset datasets indicated incomplete sequencing despite the large sequencing depth. Pairwise subsampling led to the expectation that sequencing depth would affect the degree of clonotype sharing among donors.

Worth noting for this clone: The specificity of this receptor is unknown. No much larger clone exists at a distance of one base, and base qualities are not known.

V is pared back by 7 bases and J by 4 bases, with 13 bases lying between the germline termini. From the cysteine through the phenylalanine, the CDR3 covers 13 amino acids. Kept here is only the CDR3 DNA, which spans 39 bases and is read in frame from base 1. The germline V gene supplies CDR1 MNHEY and CDR2 SVGAGI. Using the deep immunoSEQ assay, multiplex PCR amplified TCR CDR3 regions from genomic DNA. For each cell subset, the extracted genomic DNA was distributed evenly across all wells of several immunoSEQ 96-well plates, and each plate served as one replicate. For sorted subsets, about 200 ng genomic DNA, equal to about 30,000 T cell genomes, was loaded into each replicate PCR. Purified libraries were quantified with a Qubit 3.0 fluorometer, sized on a Bioanalyzer 2100, and re-quantified with the KAPA Library Quantification kit. Every immunoSEQ 96-well plate was sequenced on a separate single-read 150-cycle Illumina NextSeq 550 flow cell. The study's processing was this. Because only junctional sequences without quality scores were contained in the immunoSEQ output, filtering matching that applied to full-length reads could not be performed. Sequences were annotated with PyIR, a Python wrapper for IgBLAST v1.9, using IMGT germline references to assign V/J genes and CDR3. Any read was removed if the V/J assignment was weak (E-value above 1e-6), the CDR3 was missing, or the read contained stop codons, out-of-frame junctions, or ambiguous translated residues. V3J clonotypes were defined as sequences sharing an identical inferred V gene, J gene, and CDR3 amino acid sequence. To compute the percentage overlap between repertoires, the number of shared unique clonotypes was divided by the size of the smaller repertoire. Three approaches were used to assess repertoire richness: RTK rarefaction, the Chao1 estimator, and Recon v2.1 estimates of unobserved clonotypes. OLGA was used to compute generation probabilities for all TCRbeta clonotypes that the gDNA method yielded from a handful of donors. TCRdb's version of the immuneACCESS table is confined to in-frame rearrangements and falls short of the full clone set. An unresolved V gene accounts for under half of the shortfall where checked; the remainder is of unknown origin. That table gives V, J and clone size, and the DNA gave D and trimming. The sample table lists nearly 1,000,000 clones, around 80% of them with a count of one. Approximately 1.5% of the sample lies in the top ten.

The donors were healthy, HIV-negative adults with no recently reported acute infections or vaccinations. Only Caucasian adults living in Nashville, Tennessee, USA were represented among the donors. CD4+ T cells were enriched by magnetic negative selection; naive cells were then positively selected on CD45RA, and the negative fraction formed the memory subset. Blood was collected by leukapheresis, and PBMCs were isolated by Ficoll-Histopaque density gradient centrifugation and then cryopreserved in liquid nitrogen vapor phase. Analytical flow cytometry was used to check the purity and quantity of every magnetically sorted T cell population. Genomic DNA was isolated from each sorted fraction and quantified by UV absorbance on a Nanodrop 2000c.

The receptor's source is a man aged 18-30 years in good health. The V and J segments used are TRBV6-5 and TRBJ1-1, with TRBD1 tentatively as D gene (5 bases match). Material for sequencing was memory CD4+ T cells sorted from blood. This sample's cell subset or site label indicates: CD45RA-negative fraction. The CDR3 protein: CASNQGRATEAFF. The sequenced DNA is TGTGCCAGCAACCAGGGTAGGGCCACTGAAGCTTTCTTT.